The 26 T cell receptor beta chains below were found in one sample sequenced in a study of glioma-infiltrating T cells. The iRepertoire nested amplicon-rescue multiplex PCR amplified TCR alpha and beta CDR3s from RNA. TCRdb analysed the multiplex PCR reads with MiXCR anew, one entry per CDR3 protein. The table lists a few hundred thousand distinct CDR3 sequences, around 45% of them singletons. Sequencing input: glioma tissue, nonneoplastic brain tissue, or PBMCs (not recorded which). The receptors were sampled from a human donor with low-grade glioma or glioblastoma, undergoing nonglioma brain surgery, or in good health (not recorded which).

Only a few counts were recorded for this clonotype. The CDR3 DNA sequence: TGTGCCAGCAGTGAAGAGGGGCCAAATCAGCCCCAGCATTTT. Amino acids: CASSEEGPNQPQHF. This chain connects TRBV6-1 to TRBJ1-5; a possible D gene is TRBD1 (5 bases). This CDR3 comprises 14 residues. V shed 1 base and J shed 4 bases, with 8 bases lying between them. Germline V gives CDR1 MNHNS, CDR2 SASEGT.

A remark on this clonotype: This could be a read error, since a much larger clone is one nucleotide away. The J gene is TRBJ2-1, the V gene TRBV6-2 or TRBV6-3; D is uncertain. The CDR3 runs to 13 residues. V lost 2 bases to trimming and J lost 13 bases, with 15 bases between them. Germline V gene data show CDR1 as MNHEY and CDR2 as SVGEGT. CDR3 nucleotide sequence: TGTGCCAGCAGTTACGAACGCCAGGAGACCCAGTTCTTC. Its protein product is CASSYERQETQFF.

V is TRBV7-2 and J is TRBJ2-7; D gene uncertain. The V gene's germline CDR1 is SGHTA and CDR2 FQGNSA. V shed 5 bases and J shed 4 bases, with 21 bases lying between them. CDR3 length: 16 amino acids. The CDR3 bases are TGTGCCAGCAGCGGACCCCCGGGCCCCTTGGGGTACGAGCAGTACTTC. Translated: CASSGPPGPLGYEQYF.

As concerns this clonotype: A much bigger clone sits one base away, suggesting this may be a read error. Written as DNA, the CDR3 is TGCAGTGATAGAGATCAGAGCGGGAGGGCCGGGTACAATGAGCAGTTCTTC. Translation gives CSDRDQSGRAGYNEQFF. The V and J genes are TRBV20-1 and TRBJ2-1; 10 bases are shared with TRBD2. The germline gives CDR1 DFQATT, CDR2 SNEGSKA (reference sequence). This CDR3 region has 17 residues.

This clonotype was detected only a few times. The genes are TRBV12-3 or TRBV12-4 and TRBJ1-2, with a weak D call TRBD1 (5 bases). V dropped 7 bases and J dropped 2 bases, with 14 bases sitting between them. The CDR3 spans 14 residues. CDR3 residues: CASTRQGPNYGYTF. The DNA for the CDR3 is TGTGCCAGCACCCGCCAGGGTCCGAACTATGGCTACACCTTC.

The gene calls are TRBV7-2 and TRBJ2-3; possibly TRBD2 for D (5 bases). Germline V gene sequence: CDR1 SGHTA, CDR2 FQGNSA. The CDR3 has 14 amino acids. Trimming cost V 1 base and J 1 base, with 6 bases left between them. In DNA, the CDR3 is TGTGCCAGCAGCTTAGAGGAGGGCACAGATACGCAGTATTTT. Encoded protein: CASSLEEGTDTQYF.

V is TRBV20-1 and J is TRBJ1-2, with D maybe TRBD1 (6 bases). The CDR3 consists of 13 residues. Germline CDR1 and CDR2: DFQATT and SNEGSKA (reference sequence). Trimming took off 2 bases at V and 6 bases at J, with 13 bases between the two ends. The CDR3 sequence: CSARYRDYDGYTF. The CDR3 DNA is TGCAGTGCTAGATACAGGGACTACGATGGCTACACCTTC.

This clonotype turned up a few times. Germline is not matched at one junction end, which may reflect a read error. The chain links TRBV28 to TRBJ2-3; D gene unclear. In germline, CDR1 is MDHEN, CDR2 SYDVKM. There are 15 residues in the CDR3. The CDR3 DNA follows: TGTGCCAGCAGCTTGGAAGTAGGTTCTGGGGATACGCAGTATTTC. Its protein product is CASSLEVGSGDTQYF.

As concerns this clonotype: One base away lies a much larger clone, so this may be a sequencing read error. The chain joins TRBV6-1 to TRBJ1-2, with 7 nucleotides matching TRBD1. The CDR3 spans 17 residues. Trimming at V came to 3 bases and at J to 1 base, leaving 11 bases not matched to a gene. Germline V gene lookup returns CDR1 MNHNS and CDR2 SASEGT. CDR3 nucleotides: TGTGCCAGCAGTGATGGGACAGCAAAACTAGGTAACTATGGCTACACCTTC. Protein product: CASSDGTAKLGNYGYTF.

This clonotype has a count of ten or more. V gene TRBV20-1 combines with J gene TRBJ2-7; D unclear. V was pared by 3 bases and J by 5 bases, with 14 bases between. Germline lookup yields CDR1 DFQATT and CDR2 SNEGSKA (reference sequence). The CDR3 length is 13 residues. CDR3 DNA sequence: TGCAGTGCTAGTTTAGCAGGCCCTCACGAGCAGTACTTC. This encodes CSASLAGPHEQYF.

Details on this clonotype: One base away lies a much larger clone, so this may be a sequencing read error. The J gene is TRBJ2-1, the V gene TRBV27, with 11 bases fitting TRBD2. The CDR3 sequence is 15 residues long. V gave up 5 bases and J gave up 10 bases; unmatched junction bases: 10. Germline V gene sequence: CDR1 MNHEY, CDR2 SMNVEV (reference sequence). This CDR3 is CASSPVTSGEIEQFF. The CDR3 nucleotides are TGTGCCAGCAGTCCTGTGACTAGCGGGGAGATAGAGCAGTTCTTC.

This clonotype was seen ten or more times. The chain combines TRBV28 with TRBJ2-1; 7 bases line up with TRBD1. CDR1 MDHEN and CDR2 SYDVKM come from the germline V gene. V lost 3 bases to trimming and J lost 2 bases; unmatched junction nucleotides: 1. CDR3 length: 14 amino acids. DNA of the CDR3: TGTGCCAGCAGTTTGGGGACAGCCTACAATGAGCAGTTCTTC. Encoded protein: CASSLGTAYNEQFF. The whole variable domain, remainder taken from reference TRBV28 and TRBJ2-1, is DVKVTQSSRYLVKRTGEKVFLECVQDMDHENMFWYRQDPGLGLRLIYFSYDVKMKEKGDIPEGYSVSREKKERFSLILESASTNQTSMYLCASSLGTAYNEQFFGPGTRLTVL.

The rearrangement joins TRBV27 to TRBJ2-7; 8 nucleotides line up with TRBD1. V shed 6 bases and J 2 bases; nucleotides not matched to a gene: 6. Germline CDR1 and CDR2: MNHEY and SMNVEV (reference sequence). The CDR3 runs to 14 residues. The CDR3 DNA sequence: TGTGCCAGCAGCCGGACAGGGTTTCCCTACGAGCAGTACTTC. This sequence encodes CASSRTGFPYEQYF.

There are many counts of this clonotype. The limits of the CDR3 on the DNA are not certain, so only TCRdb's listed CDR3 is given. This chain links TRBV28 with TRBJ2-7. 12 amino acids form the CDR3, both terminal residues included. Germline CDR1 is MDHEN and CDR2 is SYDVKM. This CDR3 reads CASSTSSYEQYF.

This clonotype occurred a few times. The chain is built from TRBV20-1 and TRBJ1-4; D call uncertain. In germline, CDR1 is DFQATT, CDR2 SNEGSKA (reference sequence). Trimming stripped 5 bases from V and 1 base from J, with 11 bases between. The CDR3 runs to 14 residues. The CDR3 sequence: CSAPYGGTNEKLFF. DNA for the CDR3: TGCAGTGCTCCCTATGGTGGAACTAATGAAAAACTGTTTTTT.

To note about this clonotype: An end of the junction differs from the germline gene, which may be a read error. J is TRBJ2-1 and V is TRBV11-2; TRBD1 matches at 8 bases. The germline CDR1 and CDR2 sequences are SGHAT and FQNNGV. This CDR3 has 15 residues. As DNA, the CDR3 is TGTGCCGGCAGCTTATCTCAGGGGGCGAACAATGAGCAGTTCTTC. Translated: CAGSLSQGANNEQFF.

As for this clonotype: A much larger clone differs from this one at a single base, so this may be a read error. The DNA of the CDR3 is TGTGCCAGCAGTTTAGCTGGAGCTAATGAAAAACTGTTTTTT. It codes for CASSLAGANEKLFF. V and J are TRBV27 and TRBJ1-4; D unclear. Per the germline V gene, CDR1 is MNHEY and CDR2 is SMNVEV (reference sequence). The length of the CDR3 is 14 residues. V lost 2 bases and J lost 3, with 7 bases in between.

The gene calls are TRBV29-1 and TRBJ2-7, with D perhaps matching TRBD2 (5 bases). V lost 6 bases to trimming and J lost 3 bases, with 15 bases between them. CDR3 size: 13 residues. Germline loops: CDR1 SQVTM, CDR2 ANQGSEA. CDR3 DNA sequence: TGCAGCGTGGGGAGCGGAGAGGTCTACGAGCAGTACTTC. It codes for CSVGSGEVYEQYF.

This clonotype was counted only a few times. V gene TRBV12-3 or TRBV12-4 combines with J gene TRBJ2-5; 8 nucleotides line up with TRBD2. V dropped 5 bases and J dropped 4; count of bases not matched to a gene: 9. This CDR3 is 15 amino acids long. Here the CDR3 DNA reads TGTGCCAGCAGTCCCATGGGTCTAGCGGGAGAGACCCAGTACTTC. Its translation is CASSPMGLAGETQYF.

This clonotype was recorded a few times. The CDR3 region is CSVQNTEAFF. DNA of the CDR3: TGCAGCGTCCAGAACACTGAAGCTTTCTTT. The chain links TRBV29-1 to TRBJ1-1; D uncertain. This CDR3 contains 10 residues. Germline V CDR1 and CDR2: SQVTM, ANQGSEA. V lost 6 bases and J lost 1, with 3 bases in between.

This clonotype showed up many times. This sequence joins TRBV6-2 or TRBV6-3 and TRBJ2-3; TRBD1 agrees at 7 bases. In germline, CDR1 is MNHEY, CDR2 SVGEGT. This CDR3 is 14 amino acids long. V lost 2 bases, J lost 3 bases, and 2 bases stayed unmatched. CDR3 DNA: TGTGCCAGCAGTTACAGGGGGCGGACAGATACGCAGTATTTT. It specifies CASSYRGRTDTQYF.

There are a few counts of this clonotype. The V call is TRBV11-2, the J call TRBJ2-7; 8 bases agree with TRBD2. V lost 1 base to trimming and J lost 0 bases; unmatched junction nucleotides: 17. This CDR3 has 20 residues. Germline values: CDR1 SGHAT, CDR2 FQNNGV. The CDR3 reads CASSLVAKREPEMDSYEQYF. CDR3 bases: TGTGCCAGCAGCTTAGTAGCCAAGCGGGAGCCGGAAATGGACTCCTACGAGCAGTACTTC.

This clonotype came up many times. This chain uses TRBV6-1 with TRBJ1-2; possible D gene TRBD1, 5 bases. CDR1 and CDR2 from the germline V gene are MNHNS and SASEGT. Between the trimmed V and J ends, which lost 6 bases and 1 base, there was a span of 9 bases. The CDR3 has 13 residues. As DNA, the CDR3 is TGTGCCAGCAGCCCAGGGATTAACTATGGCTACACCTTC. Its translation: CASSPGINYGYTF.

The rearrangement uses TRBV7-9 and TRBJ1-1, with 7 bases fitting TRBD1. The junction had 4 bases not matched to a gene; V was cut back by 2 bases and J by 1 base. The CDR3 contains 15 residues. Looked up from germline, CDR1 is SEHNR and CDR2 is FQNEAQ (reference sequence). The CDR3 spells CASSLSKGANTEAFF. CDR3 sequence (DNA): TGTGCCAGCAGCTTATCGAAGGGGGCGAACACTGAAGCTTTCTTT.

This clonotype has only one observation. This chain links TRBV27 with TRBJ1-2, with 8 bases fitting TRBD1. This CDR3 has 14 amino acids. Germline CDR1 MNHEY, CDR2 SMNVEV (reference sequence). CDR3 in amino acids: CPTSPRQGTHGYTF. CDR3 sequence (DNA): TGTCCCACCAGTCCGAGACAGGGGACCCATGGCTACACCTTC.

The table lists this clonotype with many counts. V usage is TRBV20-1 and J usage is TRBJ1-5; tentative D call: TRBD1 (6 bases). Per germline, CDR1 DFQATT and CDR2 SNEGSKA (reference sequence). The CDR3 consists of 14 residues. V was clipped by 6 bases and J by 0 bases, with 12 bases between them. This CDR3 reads CSANRDNSNQPQHF. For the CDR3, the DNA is TGCAGTGCCAACCGGGACAATAGCAATCAGCCCCAGCATTTT.